A single sample gave rise to the 20 T cell receptor beta chains below, sequenced in a study of Ad26.COV2.S vaccination and SARS-CoV-2 variants. Measured with immunoSEQ multiplex PCR; TCRdb has only the in-frame clones, and not every one. The sample lists a few hundred thousand clones; 80% to 90% were seen once. Treatment reported: about 20 received Ad26.COV2.S at low or high dose, single or two shots; about 5 received placebo; per-sample allocation not given. Material that was analyzed had been drawn on day 63 after the first vaccine or placebo injection. The sequences come from peripheral blood, collected in a trial of Ad26.COV2.S vaccine versus placebo. These receptors came from a person aged 18-60 years who received the Ad26.COV2.S COVID-19 vaccine or a placebo.

The chain couples TRBV30 to TRBJ1-5; 8 bases match TRBD1. V gave up 2 bases and J gave up 2 bases; unmatched junction bases: 11. The CDR3 length is 17 residues. Germline values: CDR1 GTSNPN, CDR2 SVGIG (reference sequence). The CDR3, as DNA: TGTGCCTGGAGTCCGGGACAGGCATGGTACGGCAATCAGCCCCAGCATTTT. It encodes CAWSPGQAWYGNQPQHF.

V and J are TRBV19 and TRBJ1-5; D is undetermined. The CDR3 consists of 13 residues. V lost 6 bases and J 0 bases, leaving 6 bases between the germline ends. CDR1 and CDR2 from the germline V gene are LNHDA and SQIVND (reference sequence). The chain's CDR3 is CASRSFSNQPQHF. The CDR3 DNA sequence: TGTGCCAGTAGGTCGTTTAGCAATCAGCCCCAGCATTTT.

As DNA, the CDR3 is TGTGCCAGCTCACCCGAAGAGGGAGAGCAGTACTTC. Its translation is CASSPEEGEQYF. V and J are TRBV18 and TRBJ2-7, with D tentatively TRBD2 (5 bases). The CDR3 is 12 amino acids. Trimming took 3 bases from V and 7 from J, leaving 10 bases between them. Looked up from germline, CDR1 is KGHSH and CDR2 is LQKENI.

This clone appeared once. The V call is TRBV5-1, the J call TRBJ2-7; 7 bases are shared with TRBD2. Trimming removed 7 bases from V and 0 bases from J; junction bases left unmatched: 1. Germline CDR1 reads SGHRS; CDR2 reads YFSETQ. CDR3 size: 12 residues. CDR3 sequence (DNA): TGCGCCAGCGGCGGGGGCTCCTACGAGCAGTACTTC. Translation gives CASGGGSYEQYF. Filled out from reference TRBV5-1 and TRBJ2-7, the complete variable domain reads KAGVTQTPRYLIKTRGQQVTLSCSPISGHRSVSWYQQTPGQGLQFLFEYFSETQRNKGNFPGRFSGRQFSNSRSEMNVSTLELGDSALYLCASGGGSYEQYFGPGTRLTVT.

The chain carries TRBV5-5 and TRBJ1-1; D call uncertain. Germline CDR1 is SGHKS and CDR2 is YYEKEE (reference sequence). The CDR3 is 14 amino acids. Trimming took off 0 bases at V and 1 base at J, with 7 bases between the two ends. In DNA, the CDR3 is TGTGCCAGCAGCTTGGCGGGCACGAACACTGAAGCTTTCTTT. Encoded protein: CASSLAGTNTEAFF.

The CDR3 DNA follows: TGTGCCAGCAGCCAAGACGGGACAGGGAATGGCTACACCTTC. Protein: CASSQDGTGNGYTF. The V and J genes are TRBV3-1 (or the pseudogene TRBV3-2) and TRBJ1-2; TRBD1 matches at 9 bases. The CDR3 contains 14 residues. Germline CDR1 reads LGHDT; CDR2 reads YNNKEL (reference sequence). With V trimmed by 0 bases and J by 6 bases, 2 bases remained unmatched.

This chain connects TRBV30 to TRBJ2-1; the match to TRBD2 covers 9 bases. Germline CDR1 GTSNPN, CDR2 SVGIG (reference sequence). The J segment lost 0 bases and the V segment lost 3 bases, leaving 9 bases of the junction unmatched. There are 17 residues in the CDR3. This CDR3 is CAWSKGLAGSSYNEQFF. The CDR3 DNA sequence: TGTGCCTGGAGCAAAGGGCTAGCGGGGAGCTCCTACAATGAGCAGTTCTTC.

This sequence joins TRBV6-4 and TRBJ2-3, with D possibly TRBD2 on 7 matching bases. Looked up from germline, CDR1 is MRHNA and CDR2 is SNTAGT. The CDR3 runs 16 residues. Trimming left V 5 bases short and J 0 bases short, with 15 bases between. Written as DNA, the CDR3 is TGTGCCAGCAGTCTGGGAGGGGGGGATAGCACAGATACGCAGTATTTT. Translating it yields CASSLGGGDSTDTQYF.

The chain combines TRBV11-1 with TRBJ2-5; 12 bases line up with TRBD2. V was clipped by 3 bases and J by 4 bases; unmatched bases: 6. This CDR3 region has 16 residues. Germline V gene lookup returns CDR1 SGHAT and CDR2 FQDESV (reference sequence). The CDR3 sequence: CASSFRLAGGLETQYF. The DNA of the CDR3 is TGTGCCAGCAGCTTTCGTCTAGCGGGGGGGTTAGAGACCCAGTACTTC.

This clone came up a few times. The chain employs TRBV19 and TRBJ2-2; 8 bases fit TRBD2. The V segment lost 5 bases and the J segment 7 bases; nucleotides outside the gene matches: 6. The CDR3 extends over 14 amino acids. CDR1 LNHDA and CDR2 SQIVND come from the germline V gene (reference sequence). DNA for the CDR3: TGTGCCAGTAGTCCCCGGGAGGGAGGCGGGGAGCTGTTTTTT. It is translated as CASSPREGGGELFF.

The chain employs TRBV4-2 and TRBJ2-1, with 8 bases matching TRBD1. The V segment lost 7 bases and the J segment 5 bases; nucleotides outside the gene matches: 4. The V gene's germline CDR1 is LGHNA and CDR2 YNFKEQ. The CDR3 length is 13 residues. CDR3 coding DNA: TGTGCCAGCAACCGGGACAGGCACAATGAGCAGTTCTTC. Its protein is CASNRDRHNEQFF.

Of note for this clone: Other DNA sequences from this sample encode an identical CDR3 as well. J is TRBJ2-5 and V is TRBV7-9; TRBD2 is a possible D gene (7 bases). The CDR3 sequence is 14 residues long. V gave up 5 bases and J gave up 5 bases, with 15 bases separating them. Germline CDR1 SEHNR, CDR2 FQNEAQ (reference sequence). The CDR3 nucleotides are TGTGCCAGCAGCCGTACACAGGGAGGGGAGACCCAGTACTTC. Encoded protein: CASSRTQGGETQYF. Supplemented by reference TRBV7-9 and TRBJ2-5, the full variable domain reads DTGVSQNPRHKITKRGQNVTFRCDPISEHNRLYWYRQTLGQGPEFLTYFQNEAQLEKSRLLSDRFSAERPKGSFSTLEIQRTEQGDSAMYLCASSRTQGGETQYFGPGTRLLVL.

Of note for this clone: This CDR3 is also generated by other DNA sequences in the sample. This chain connects TRBV19 to TRBJ1-3; 7 nucleotides match TRBD1. The CDR3 consists of 14 residues. J gave up 2 bases and V 6 bases, and 4 bases lay outside the gene matches. The germline V gene has CDR1 LNHDA and CDR2 SQIVND (reference sequence). CDR3 DNA: TGTGCCAGTAGCCTTGACAGGGCTGGAAACACCATATATTTT. Translated: CASSLDRAGNTIYF.

The chain couples TRBV2 to TRBJ1-6; TRBD1 might be the D (5 bases). There are 15 residues in the CDR3. The V end lost 6 bases, the J end lost 6 bases, and 15 bases lay between the germline ends. Looked up from germline, CDR1 is SNHLY and CDR2 is FYNNEI. The CDR3 DNA follows: TGTGCCAGCAGCCCTGGGGGGGGAGGTAATTCACCCCTCCACTTT. Translation gives CASSPGGGGNSPLHF.

The rearrangement links TRBV13 to TRBJ1-4, with 10 bases aligning to TRBD1. CDR3 length equals 15 residues. Germline-derived CDR1 and CDR2 are PRHDT and FYEKMQ (reference sequence). V lost 3 bases and J lost 7; bases outside the gene matches: 5. The CDR3 here is CASSLRQGALEKLFF. The CDR3 DNA sequence: TGTGCCAGCAGCTTGAGACAGGGGGCTCTTGAAAAACTGTTTTTT.

V gene TRBV18 combines with J gene TRBJ1-4, with D possibly TRBD1 on 6 matching bases. V lost 2 bases and J lost 8, with 15 bases in between. Germline values: CDR1 KGHSH, CDR2 LQKENI. The CDR3 spans 15 residues. The CDR3 region is CASSPETFQGEKLFF. The CDR3 nucleotides read TGTGCCAGCTCACCAGAAACCTTCCAGGGGGAAAAACTGTTTTTT.

The CDR3 nucleotides read TGTGCCAGTTCAGGGGGCGGCTACTATGGCTACACCTTC. The encoded protein is CASSGGGYYGYTF. The chain couples TRBV28 to TRBJ1-2, with 8 bases lining up with TRBD1. V shed 9 bases, J shed 3 bases, and the junction held 6 bases outside the gene matches. The CDR3 spans 13 residues. Germline CDR1 and CDR2: MDHEN and SYDVKM.

The J gene is TRBJ2-3, the V gene TRBV4-3, with D possibly matching TRBD2 (7 bases). Germline V gene data show CDR1 as LGHNA and CDR2 as YSLEER. The CDR3 loop spans 17 amino acids. Between the trimmed V and J ends, which lost 0 bases and 2 bases, there was a span of 15 bases. CDR3 in DNA: TGCGCCAGCAGCCAAGAAGGGGGGGGGCTTCTCACAGATACGCAGTATTTT. Translated: CASSQEGGGLLTDTQYF.

The chain uses TRBV29-1 and TRBJ1-1, with 10 bases aligning to TRBD1. After removal of 5 bases from V and 9 bases from J, the junction contained 21 bases not matched to a gene. Germline V lookup: CDR1 SQVTM, CDR2 ANQGSEA. The CDR3 has 17 amino acids. The CDR3 DNA is TGCAGCGTTTTACCTCTCCGGGACAGGGGTCCCCACTTACAAGCTTTCTTT. Its protein product is CSVLPLRDRGPHLQAFF.

This chain connects TRBV6-5 to TRBJ2-7; D ambiguous. V shed 6 bases and J shed 7 bases, with 16 bases lying between them. Germline CDR1 is MNHEY and CDR2 is SVGAGI. The CDR3 covers 13 residues. The CDR3 protein is CASRRSEIREQYF. The CDR3 DNA is TGTGCCAGCAGAAGGTCAGAGATTCGGGAGCAGTACTTC.